This record covers a single T cell receptor (beta chain). These data come from a study of identical twins. TCRdb re-called the 5' RACE reads through MiXCR, storing one row per CDR3 protein. The sample lists 550,000 to 800,000 distinct CDR3 sequences, 7% to 7.5% occurring once. These data also formed part of another study, on yellow fever vaccine responses in identical twins.

Sequencing used PBMCs. The TCR comes from a young woman in good health.

The CDR3 bases are TGTGCCAGCAGCCAAGTCCCTAGCGGGAGGATGGGCGAGCAGTACTTC. Its protein product is CASSQVPSGRMGEQYF. This sequence joins TRBV3-1 and TRBJ2-7; 11 nucleotides agree with TRBD2. The germline gives CDR1 LGHDT, CDR2 YNNKEL (reference sequence). Trimming cost V 1 base and J 6 bases; bases outside gene matches: 8. The CDR3 totals 16 residues.